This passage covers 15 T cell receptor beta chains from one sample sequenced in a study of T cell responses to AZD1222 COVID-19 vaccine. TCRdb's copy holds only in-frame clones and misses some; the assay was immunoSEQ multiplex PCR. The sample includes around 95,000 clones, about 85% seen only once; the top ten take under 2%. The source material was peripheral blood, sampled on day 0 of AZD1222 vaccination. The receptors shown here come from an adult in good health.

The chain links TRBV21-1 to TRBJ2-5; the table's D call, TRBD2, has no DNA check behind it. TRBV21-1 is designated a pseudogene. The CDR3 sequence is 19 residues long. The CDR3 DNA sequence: TGTGCCAGCAGCAAAGCTCTGGCGGCGACCGGGCTAGCGGAAGAGACCCAGTACTTC. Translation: CASSKALAATGLAEETQYF.

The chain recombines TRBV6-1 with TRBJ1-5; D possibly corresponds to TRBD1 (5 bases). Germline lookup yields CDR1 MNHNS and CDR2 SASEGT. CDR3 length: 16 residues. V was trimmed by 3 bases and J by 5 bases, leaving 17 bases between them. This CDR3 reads CASSEQDDSYYQPQHF. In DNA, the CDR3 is TGTGCCAGCAGTGAGCAGGATGACAGTTATTATCAGCCCCAGCATTTT.

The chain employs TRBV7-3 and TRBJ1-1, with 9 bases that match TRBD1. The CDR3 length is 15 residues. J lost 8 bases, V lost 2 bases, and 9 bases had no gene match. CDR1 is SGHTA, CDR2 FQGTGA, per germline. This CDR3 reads CASSLFRDREGEAFF. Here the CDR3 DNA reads TGTGCCAGCAGCTTATTCCGGGACAGGGAAGGAGAAGCTTTCTTT.

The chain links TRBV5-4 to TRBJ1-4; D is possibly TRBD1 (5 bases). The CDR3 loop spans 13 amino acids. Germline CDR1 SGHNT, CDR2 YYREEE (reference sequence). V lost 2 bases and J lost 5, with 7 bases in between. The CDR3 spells CASSFQGNEKLFF. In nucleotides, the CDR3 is TGTGCCAGCAGCTTTCAGGGAAATGAAAAACTGTTTTTT.

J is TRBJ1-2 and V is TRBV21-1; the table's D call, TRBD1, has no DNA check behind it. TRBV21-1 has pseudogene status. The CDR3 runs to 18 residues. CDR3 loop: CATCITHPFLTSNYGYTF. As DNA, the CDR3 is TGTGCCACCTGCATCACCCACCCCTTCTTAACAAGTAACTATGGCTACACCTTC.

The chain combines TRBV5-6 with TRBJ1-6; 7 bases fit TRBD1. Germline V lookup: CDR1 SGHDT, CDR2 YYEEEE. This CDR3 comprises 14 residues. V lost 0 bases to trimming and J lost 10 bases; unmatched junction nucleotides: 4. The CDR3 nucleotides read TGTGCCAGCAGCTTGGGACAGGGAGAATCACCCCTCCACTTT. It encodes CASSLGQGESPLHF. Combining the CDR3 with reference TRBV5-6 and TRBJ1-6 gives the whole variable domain DAGVTQSPTHLIKTRGQQVTLRCSPKSGHDTVSWYQQALGQGPQFIFQYYEEEERQRGNFPDRFSGHQFPNYSSELNVNALLLGDSALYLCASSLGQGESPLHFGNGTRLTVT.

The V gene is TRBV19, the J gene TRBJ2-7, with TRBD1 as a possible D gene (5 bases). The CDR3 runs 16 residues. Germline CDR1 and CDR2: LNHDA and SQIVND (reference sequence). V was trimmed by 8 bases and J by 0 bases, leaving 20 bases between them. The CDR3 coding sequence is TGTGCCAGTTCGAGAATCGCGACAGTACCCTCCTACGAGCAGTACTTC. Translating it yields CASSRIATVPSYEQYF.

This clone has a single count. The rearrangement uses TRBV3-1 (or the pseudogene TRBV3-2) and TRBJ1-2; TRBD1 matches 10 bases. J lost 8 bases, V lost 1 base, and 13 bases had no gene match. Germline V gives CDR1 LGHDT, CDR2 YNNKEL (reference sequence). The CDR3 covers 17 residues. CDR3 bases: TGTGCCAGCAGCCAAGCCGGGACAGGGGAAGACGAGAAGGGCTACACCTTC. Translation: CASSQAGTGEDEKGYTF.

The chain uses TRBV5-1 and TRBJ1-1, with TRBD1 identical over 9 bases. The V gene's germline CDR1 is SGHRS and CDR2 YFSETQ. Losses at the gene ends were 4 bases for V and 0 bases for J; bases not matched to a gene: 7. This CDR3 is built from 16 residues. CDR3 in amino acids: CASSMGTGIMNTEAFF. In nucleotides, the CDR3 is TGCGCCAGCAGCATGGGGACAGGGATTATGAACACTGAAGCTTTCTTT.

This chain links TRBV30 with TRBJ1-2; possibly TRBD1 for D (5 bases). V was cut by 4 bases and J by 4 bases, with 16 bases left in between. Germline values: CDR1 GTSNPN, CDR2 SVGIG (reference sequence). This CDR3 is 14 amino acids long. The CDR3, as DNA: TGTGCCTGGAATAGAGGGGAGTGGAGCTATGGCTACACCTTC. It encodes CAWNRGEWSYGYTF.

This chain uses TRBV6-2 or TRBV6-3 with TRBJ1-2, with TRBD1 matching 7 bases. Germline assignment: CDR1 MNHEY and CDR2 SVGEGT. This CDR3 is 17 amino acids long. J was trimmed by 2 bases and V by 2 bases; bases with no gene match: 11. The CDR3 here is CASSYAQGVTWNYGYTF. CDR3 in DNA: TGTGCCAGCAGTTACGCGCAGGGGGTGACGTGGAACTATGGCTACACCTTC.

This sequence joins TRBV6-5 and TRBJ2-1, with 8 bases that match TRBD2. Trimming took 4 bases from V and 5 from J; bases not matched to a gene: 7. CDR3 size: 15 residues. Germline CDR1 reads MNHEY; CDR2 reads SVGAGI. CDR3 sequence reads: CASSSWSGSHNEQFF. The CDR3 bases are TGTGCCAGCAGTTCGTGGAGCGGGAGCCACAATGAGCAGTTCTTC.

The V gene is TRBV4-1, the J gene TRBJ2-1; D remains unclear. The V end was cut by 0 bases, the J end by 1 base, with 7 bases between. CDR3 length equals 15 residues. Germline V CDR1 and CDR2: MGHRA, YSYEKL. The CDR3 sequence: CASSQELRSYNEQFF. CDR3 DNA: TGCGCCAGCAGCCAAGAACTAAGATCCTACAATGAGCAGTTCTTC.

The CDR3 loop is CASSLDQGGGSGANVLTF. For the CDR3, the DNA is TGTGCCAGCAGCTTGGATCAGGGAGGGGGCTCTGGGGCCAACGTCCTGACTTTC. The chain joins TRBV5-6 to TRBJ2-6; perhaps TRBD2 as D (7 bases). This CDR3 has 18 amino acids. In germline, CDR1 is SGHDT, CDR2 YYEEEE. V lost 0 bases and J lost 0, with 13 bases in between. The entire variable domain, with the rest obtained from reference TRBV5-6 and TRBJ2-6, is as follows: DAGVTQSPTHLIKTRGQQVTLRCSPKSGHDTVSWYQQALGQGPQFIFQYYEEEERQRGNFPDRFSGHQFPNYSSELNVNALLLGDSALYLCASSLDQGGGSGANVLTFGAGSRLTVL.

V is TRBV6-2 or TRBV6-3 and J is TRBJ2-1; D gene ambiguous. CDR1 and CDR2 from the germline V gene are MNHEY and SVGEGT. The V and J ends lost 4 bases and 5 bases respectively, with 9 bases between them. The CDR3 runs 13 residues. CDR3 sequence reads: CASSFQRDNEQFF. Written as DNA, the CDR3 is TGTGCCAGCAGTTTCCAACGGGACAATGAGCAGTTCTTC.